The present T cell receptor beta chain was sequenced within a study of graft-versus-host responses after intestinal transplantation. Overall study: Each patient got anti-thymocyte globulin induction, then tacrolimus and steroids for approximately three years.

Here immunoSEQ multiplex PCR was the method, and the copy in TCRdb shows in-frame clones only, minus some. The sample has under 25,000 clones, about 89% seen once. This CDR3 is 15 amino acids long. V was trimmed by 0 bases and J by 3 bases, leaving 10 bases between them. The germline V gene encodes CDR1 SGDLS and CDR2 YYNGEE. This clone is a singleton in its sample. Its antigen is still unknown. Study results and limitations: Patients who carried graft-donor T cell macrochimerism also had high graft-versus-host to host-versus-graft clonal ratios in their allografts.

This TCR was sampled from a human patient who received an intestinal transplant, so some T cells may come from the graft donor. The J gene is TRBJ2-1, the V gene TRBV9; D unclear. Sample: PBMCs, taken about 240 days after intestinal transplant. CDR3 sequence (DNA): TGTGCCAGCAGCGTAGATGGGGTCATCTACAATGAGCAGTTCTTC. This sequence encodes CASSVDGVIYNEQFF.